Detailed here is one T cell receptor (beta chain). The data were taken from a study of blood T cell repertoires in COVID-19. Study at large: Italy, Spain and the United States were the sources of the convalescent and acute COVID-19 samples. In each case, the material was cDNA or gDNA derived from T cells, B-cell-depleted T cells, or PBMCs.

Per the original methods: Amplification of reference gene primers provided the estimated nucleated cell counts. Profiling relied on immunoSEQ multiplex PCR, and the TCRdb table lists in-frame clones only, not all of them. V and J calls and clone size are copied from that table; D and trimming were computed from the DNA. The repertoire holds roughly 150,000 clones, with under 90% as singletons. This CDR3 comprises 15 residues. Germline CDR1 reads ENHRY; CDR2 reads SYGVKD. With 3 bases clipped from V and 2 bases from J, the junction kept 4 bases outside the gene matches. This chain joins TRBV10-3 and TRBJ1-1; TRBD1 agrees at 9 bases. The origin of this receptor is a man aged 60-69 years with acute or convalescent COVID-19. Sample: peripheral blood. As DNA, the CDR3 is TGTGCCATCAGTGACCCGGGACAGGGTAACACTGAAGCTTTCTTT. Protein product: CAISDPGQGNTEAFF.